A single sample is the source of the 29 T cell receptor beta chains below, sequenced in a study of T cell responses to AZD1222 COVID-19 vaccine. Repertoires were generated with immunoSEQ multiplex PCR, while TCRdb's copy carries only in-frame clones and drops some. This repertoire shows 95,000 to 150,000 clones, more than 80% found once; its top ten account for almost 4.5%. Specimen: peripheral blood, collected 28 days after the second AZD1222 dose. These receptors all stem from an adult who received the AZD1222 COVID-19 vaccine.

The sample holds a few counts of this clone. This chain uses TRBV3-1 (or the pseudogene TRBV3-2) with TRBJ1-5; no definite D call. Germline V gene lookup returns CDR1 LGHDT and CDR2 YNNKEL (reference sequence). CDR3 length: 14 residues. Trimming pared 0 bases from V and 2 bases from J, leaving 5 bases between. The CDR3 DNA reads TGTGCCAGCAGCCAAGATATTGGCAATCAGCCCCAGCATTTT. Translated, it gives CASSQDIGNQPQHF.

The CDR3, as DNA: TGTGCCAGCTCAGCCCTCCCGGGGGGAGGCGAGAGTGGCTACACCTTC. It is translated as CASSALPGGGESGYTF. The rearrangement joins TRBV18 to TRBJ1-2; maybe TRBD1 (5 bases). This CDR3 contains 16 residues. The germline gives CDR1 KGHSH, CDR2 LQKENI. V lost 5 bases and J 7 bases, leaving 23 bases between the germline ends.

This chain joins TRBV28 and TRBJ1-2; D may be TRBD1 (5 bases). CDR1 and CDR2 (germline): MDHEN, SYDVKM. The CDR3 has 13 residues. With 5 bases removed from V and 4 bases from J, the gap between germline ends came to 11 bases. The CDR3 here is CASSKQGFYGYTF. As DNA, the CDR3 is TGTGCCAGCAGTAAGCAGGGATTCTATGGCTACACCTTC.

The chain couples TRBV3-1 (or the pseudogene TRBV3-2) to TRBJ2-5; possibly TRBD2 for D (5 bases). The CDR3 totals 16 residues. CDR1 is LGHDT, CDR2 YNNKEL, per germline (reference sequence). The ends were cut back, 3 bases at V and 1 base at J, with 15 bases in the middle. This CDR3 reads CASSQGRHNTQETQYF. The CDR3 region has the DNA TGTGCCAGCAGCCAGGGGAGACACAACACCCAAGAGACCCAGTACTTC.

This rearrangement joins TRBV30 to TRBJ2-5; TRBD1 matches 11 bases. This CDR3 region has 17 residues. Germline-derived CDR1 and CDR2 are GTSNPN and SVGIG (reference sequence). V trimming: 3 bases; J trimming: 7 bases; junction bases outside the gene matches: 16. The DNA of the CDR3 is TGTGCCTGGAGCGGGGACAGGGGGAGCGGGCAGCCCCGGACCCAGTACTTC. It yields the protein CAWSGDRGSGQPRTQYF.

The V and J genes are TRBV7-2 and TRBJ2-7, with 12 bases aligning to TRBD2. There are 15 residues in the CDR3. Germline-derived CDR1 and CDR2 are SGHTA and FQGNSA. Unmatched junction bases numbered 4, after V lost 2 bases and J lost 5 bases. CDR3 sequence reads: CASSLRLAGEHEQYF. Here the CDR3 DNA reads TGTGCCAGCAGCTTACGACTAGCGGGGGAACACGAGCAGTACTTC.

The chain carries TRBV29-1 and TRBJ2-3; D is undetermined. The CDR3 extends over 12 amino acids. From germline, CDR1 is SQVTM and CDR2 ANQGSEA. Deletions cut 3 bases from V and 1 base from J, with 5 bases between. CDR3 loop: CSVETGTDTQYF. In DNA form, the CDR3 reads TGCAGCGTTGAGACGGGCACAGATACGCAGTATTTT.

The genes are TRBV5-1 and TRBJ2-3, with 8 bases matching TRBD1. The CDR3 spans 16 residues. With V trimmed by 4 bases and J by 6 bases, 13 bases remained unmatched. The germline CDR1 and CDR2 sequences are SGHRS and YFSETQ. The CDR3 DNA reads as TGCGCCAGCAGCGCAGGACAGGGTGGGCCGGGGGATACGCAGTATTTT. Its translation is CASSAGQGGPGDTQYF.

The chain uses TRBV5-1 and TRBJ1-4; no clear D. The CDR3 has 17 amino acids. Deletions cut 0 bases from V and 0 bases from J, with 12 bases between. Looked up from germline, CDR1 is SGHRS and CDR2 is YFSETQ. Here the CDR3 DNA reads TGCGCCAGCAGCTTGGATCCCATAGGAGCAACTAATGAAAAACTGTTTTTT. This translates into CASSLDPIGATNEKLFF.

The J gene is TRBJ2-3, the V gene TRBV6-2 or TRBV6-3; D gene unclear. This CDR3 is 13 amino acids long. CDR1 MNHEY and CDR2 SVGEGT come from the germline V gene. Deletions cut 0 bases from V and 0 bases from J, with 1 base between. The CDR3 loop reads CASSYSSTDTQYF. The CDR3 DNA reads TGTGCCAGCAGTTACTCTAGCACAGATACGCAGTATTTT.

The genes are TRBV2 and TRBJ1-2, with unresolved D. CDR1 SNHLY and CDR2 FYNNEI come from the germline V gene. CDR3 length: 14 residues. Between the trimmed V and J ends, which lost 6 bases and 0 bases, there was a span of 11 bases. Written as DNA, the CDR3 is TGTGCCAGCAGGGAACGGACCACTAACTATGGCTACACCTTC. This sequence encodes CASRERTTNYGYTF.

The chain combines TRBV2 with TRBJ1-4; TRBD1 matches 8 bases. Germline CDR1 is SNHLY and CDR2 is FYNNEI. This CDR3 spans 12 amino acids. V shed 6 bases and J 13 bases; nucleotides not matched to a gene: 7. CDR3 amino acids: CASRQGQERLFF. The CDR3 DNA reads as TGTGCCAGCAGACAGGGACAGGAGAGACTGTTTTTT.

This chain uses TRBV6-5 with TRBJ2-1, with 9 bases aligning to TRBD2. This CDR3 has 16 residues. V was pared by 0 bases and J by 7 bases, with 7 bases of the junction left unmatched. Germline values: CDR1 MNHEY, CDR2 SVGAGI. The CDR3 nucleotides are TGTGCCAGCAGTTACTCGTGGCGGGGGGGTTGGAATGAGCAGTTCTTC. It yields the protein CASSYSWRGGWNEQFF.

The rearrangement joins TRBV5-1 to TRBJ1-1; perhaps TRBD1 as D (6 bases). Looked up from germline, CDR1 is SGHRS and CDR2 is YFSETQ. CDR3 length: 15 amino acids. The V end was cut by 0 bases, the J end by 4 bases, with 13 bases between. DNA of the CDR3: TGCGCCAGCAGCTTGGTGGGGGCCATGGGCACTGAAGCTTTCTTT. It is translated as CASSLVGAMGTEAFF.

The J gene is TRBJ1-5, the V gene TRBV28; D unclear. Trimming removed 7 bases from V and 9 bases from J, with 13 bases in between. The CDR3 is made up of 12 amino acids. From germline, CDR1 is MDHEN and CDR2 SYDVKM. Written as DNA, the CDR3 is TGTGCCAGCAATTTGGGGTTGGGGCCCCAGCATTTT. Translated, it gives CASNLGLGPQHF.

The rearrangement uses TRBV6-5 and TRBJ1-1, with unresolved D. Trimming pared 10 bases from V and 1 base from J, leaving 19 bases between. Looked up from germline, CDR1 is MNHEY and CDR2 is SVGAGI. CDR3 length equals 15 residues. The CDR3 sequence: CAIHTTGRRNTEAFF. DNA of the CDR3: TGTGCCATCCATACTACCGGGCGTAGGAACACTGAAGCTTTCTTT.

This clone is a singleton in its sample. The chain couples TRBV2 to TRBJ1-6, with D unclear. The CDR3 runs to 14 residues. CDR1 SNHLY and CDR2 FYNNEI come from the germline V gene. Deletions cut 3 bases from V and 7 bases from J, with 10 bases between. CDR3 sequence reads: CASSERPGNSPLHF. The DNA of the CDR3 is TGTGCCAGCAGTGAGCGGCCGGGGAATTCACCCCTCCACTTT. Full variable domain (rest looked up from reference TRBV2 and TRBJ1-6): EPEVTQTPSHQVTQMGQEVILRCVPISNHLYFYWYRQILGQKVEFLVSFYNNEISEKSEIFDDQFSVERPDGSNFTLKIRSTKLEDSAMYFCASSERPGNSPLHFGNGTRLTVT.

The DNA of the CDR3 is TGTGCCAGCAGTCGACAGACCGGGGAGCTGTTTTTT. Its translation is CASSRQTGELFF. J is TRBJ2-2 and V is TRBV12-3 or TRBV12-4; D perhaps matches TRBD1 (5 bases). This CDR3 region has 12 residues. V gave up 5 bases and J gave up 5 bases, with 6 bases separating them.

V gene TRBV5-1 combines with J gene TRBJ2-3, with D unresolved. The CDR3 runs 13 residues. Per the germline V gene, CDR1 is SGHRS and CDR2 is YFSETQ. Trimming stripped 7 bases from V and 4 bases from J, with 13 bases between. CDR3 in DNA: TGCGCCAGCGGGGAAAGGGATTCAGATACGCAGTATTTT. Translated: CASGERDSDTQYF. The entire variable domain, with the rest obtained from reference TRBV5-1 and TRBJ2-3, is as follows: KAGVTQTPRYLIKTRGQQVTLSCSPISGHRSVSWYQQTPGQGLQFLFEYFSETQRNKGNFPGRFSGRQFSNSRSEMNVSTLELGDSALYLCASGERDSDTQYFGPGTRLTVL.

The chain couples TRBV19 to TRBJ1-1, with D tentatively TRBD1 (6 bases). The germline V and J ends were trimmed by 10 bases and 6 bases, with 21 bases remaining between them. Germline-derived CDR1 and CDR2 are LNHDA and SQIVND (reference sequence). CDR3 length: 14 residues. The CDR3 DNA follows: TGTGCCACAATGGACAGCATAAATGGCGCTGAAGCTTTCTTT. This sequence encodes CATMDSINGAEAFF.

The chain uses TRBV9 and TRBJ1-6, with D possibly being TRBD1 (5 bases). This CDR3 comprises 13 residues. Germline V gene data show CDR1 as SGDLS and CDR2 as YYNGEE. Trimming pared 3 bases from V and 9 bases from J, leaving 10 bases between. CDR3 DNA: TGTGCCAGCAGCGCTGGGACTTCTTCACCCCTCCACTTT. Its translation is CASSAGTSSPLHF.

The chain carries TRBV7-9 and TRBJ1-2; the D gene is possibly TRBD1 (6 bases). CDR1 is SEHNR and CDR2 is FQNEAQ in the germline V gene (reference sequence). V lost 4 bases and J lost 4, with 22 bases in between. This CDR3 region has 17 residues. CDR3 in amino acids: CASSSDSLGGVTYGYTF. The CDR3, as DNA: TGTGCCAGCAGCTCGGATAGCCTAGGGGGAGTCACCTATGGCTACACCTTC.

The CDR3, as DNA: TGTGCCAGCAGTTTAGGCAGGTATACTGAAGCTTTCTTT. This encodes CASSLGRYTEAFF. The chain joins TRBV12-3 or TRBV12-4 to TRBJ1-1; D is unresolved. V dropped 1 base and J dropped 5 bases, with 8 bases sitting between them. CDR3 length equals 13 residues.

This clone was counted a single time. The chain links TRBV28 to TRBJ2-5; 11 nucleotides align to TRBD2. The germline V gene has CDR1 MDHEN and CDR2 SYDVKM. The CDR3 totals 17 residues. V trimming: 7 bases; J trimming: 4 bases; junction bases outside the gene matches: 14. For the CDR3, the DNA is TGTGCCAGCACCCCAAGCCAGGGACTAGCGGCGCGAGAGACCCAGTACTTC. Its protein is CASTPSQGLAARETQYF.

The CDR3 DNA follows: TGTGCCAGCAGCTTAGCAGAGGGCAGCTATGGCTACACCTTC. Amino acids: CASSLAEGSYGYTF. The rearrangement uses TRBV11-2 and TRBJ1-2; D is undetermined. Trimming stripped 1 base from V and 4 bases from J, with 10 bases between. The CDR3 is made up of 14 amino acids. Germline assignment: CDR1 SGHAT and CDR2 FQNNGV. Complete variable domain (other parts from reference TRBV11-2 and TRBJ1-2): EAGVAQSPRYKIIEKRQSVAFWCNPISGHATLYWYQQILGQGPKLLIQFQNNGVVDDSQLPKDRFSAERLKGVDSTLKIQPAKLEDSAVYLCASSLAEGSYGYTFGSGTRLTVV.

V usage is TRBV6-6 and J usage is TRBJ2-3; 11 bases align to TRBD2. The CDR3 runs 16 residues. Trimming cost V 8 bases and J 0 bases; bases outside gene matches: 7. Germline CDR1 MNHNY, CDR2 SVGAGI (reference sequence). CDR3: CASRLAGGTSTDTQYF. The CDR3 DNA is TGTGCCAGCCGCCTAGCGGGGGGAACAAGCACAGATACGCAGTATTTT.

To note about this clone: The same CDR3 is also encoded by other DNA sequences in this sample. The chain is built from TRBV6-1 and TRBJ1-5; D remains unclear. The V gene lost 3 bases and the J gene lost 5 bases, with 8 bases spanning the gap. There are 13 residues in the CDR3. CDR1 and CDR2 from the germline V gene are MNHNS and SASEGT. The CDR3 sequence is CASSEGGYQPQHF. For the CDR3, the DNA is TGTGCCAGCAGTGAGGGAGGGTATCAGCCCCAGCATTTT.

Only a few counts were recorded for this clone. J is TRBJ2-2 and V is TRBV6-5, with D perhaps given as TRBD1 or TRBD2 (5 bases each). The CDR3 has 13 amino acids. V was shortened by 11 bases and J by 4 bases, with 14 bases between the two germline ends. Germline values: CDR1 MNHEY, CDR2 SVGAGI. In nucleotides, the CDR3 is TGTGCCGGCTTGGGGGTCCTCACCGGGGAGCTGTTTTTT. As protein: CAGLGVLTGELFF.

V usage is TRBV5-1 and J usage is TRBJ1-6; a weak D match, TRBD1 (5 bases). Trimming left V 4 bases short and J 8 bases short, with 10 bases between. The CDR3 sequence is 13 residues long. Germline V gene sequence: CDR1 SGHRS, CDR2 YFSETQ. The CDR3 protein is CASSLQGDSPLHF. The CDR3 DNA reads TGCGCCAGCAGCCTCCAAGGGGATTCACCCCTCCACTTT.